This entry lists 17 T cell receptor beta chains sequenced from one sample in a study of shared clonotypes between healthy human individuals. Measured with immunoSEQ multiplex PCR; TCRdb has only the in-frame clones, and not every one. Of around 1.1 million clones in the sample, approximately 77% are singletons; the top ten hold roughly 0.82%. Sequencing input: memory CD4+ T cells from PBMCs. As for subset: CD45RA-negative fraction. The receptors originated from a man between 18 and 35 years old in good health. Some clones in this sample may be carry-over from other donors' samples.

The table lists this clone with a few counts. V and J are TRBV7-8 and TRBJ1-4, with D maybe TRBD1 (5 bases). The CDR3 extends over 14 amino acids. V was clipped by 5 bases and J by 4 bases, with 11 bases between them. From germline, CDR1 is SGHVS and CDR2 FQNEAQ. The CDR3 coding sequence is TGTGCCAGCAGCCCGACGGGGCTTAATGAAAAACTGTTTTTT. This gives the protein CASSPTGLNEKLFF.

The gene calls are TRBV5-6 and TRBJ2-7, with TRBD2 matching 12 bases. The germline V gene encodes CDR1 SGHDT and CDR2 YYEEEE. J gave up 7 bases and V 4 bases, and 9 bases lay outside the gene matches. This CDR3 has 15 amino acids. CDR3 sequence: CASSRRLAGAVEQYF. Written as DNA, the CDR3 is TGTGCCAGCAGCCGACGACTAGCGGGAGCGGTAGAGCAGTACTTC. The variable domain in full, with the rest retrieved from reference TRBV5-6 and TRBJ2-7, is DAGVTQSPTHLIKTRGQQVTLRCSPKSGHDTVSWYQQALGQGPQFIFQYYEEEERQRGNFPDRFSGHQFPNYSSELNVNALLLGDSALYLCASSRRLAGAVEQYFGPGTRLTVT.

This rearrangement joins TRBV6-1 to TRBJ1-4; a weak D match, TRBD1 (6 bases). Deletions cut 11 bases from V and 4 bases from J, with 14 bases between. There are 13 residues in the CDR3. CDR1 and CDR2 (germline): MNHNS, SASEGT. CDR3: CAAQGSFNEKLFF. The CDR3 coding sequence is TGTGCCGCTCAGGGGTCCTTTAATGAAAAACTGTTTTTT.

The genes are TRBV5-6 and TRBJ2-7, with no clear D. Between the trimmed V and J ends, which lost 1 base and 3 bases, there was a span of 11 bases. The CDR3 runs 14 residues. The germline gives CDR1 SGHDT, CDR2 YYEEEE. CDR3 loop: CASSLKWRFYEQYF. CDR3 in DNA: TGTGCCAGCAGCTTGAAATGGCGCTTCTACGAGCAGTACTTC.

With respect to this clone: Germline and junction disagree at one end, which may indicate a read error. V usage is TRBV25-1 and J usage is TRBJ2-2; 8 positions match TRBD1. The CDR3 length is 13 residues. In germline, CDR1 is MGHDK, CDR2 SYGVNS. The CDR3 is CANLTGVRRGAVF. The CDR3 bases are TGTGCTAACCTGACAGGGGTACGCCGGGGAGCTGTTTTT.

The chain uses TRBV4-2 and TRBJ2-7; 7 bases agree with TRBD2. This CDR3 is built from 14 residues. Germline V CDR1 and CDR2: LGHNA, YNFKEQ. V shed 2 bases and J 3 bases; nucleotides not matched to a gene: 4. The CDR3 DNA reads TGTGCCAGCAGCCAACCCGGGACTAACTACGAGCAGTACTTC. Its protein is CASSQPGTNYEQYF.

V usage is TRBV4-2 and J usage is TRBJ1-5; D ambiguous. Trimming took 5 bases from V and 4 from J, leaving 15 bases between them. Germline CDR1 reads LGHNA; CDR2 reads YNFKEQ. This CDR3 is 15 amino acids long. The CDR3 DNA follows: TGTGCCAGCAGCTTTGGGCCTACTGGTAATCAGCCCCAGCATTTT. It translates to CASSFGPTGNQPQHF.

A note on this clone: A far bigger clonotype differs at one base, so this is likely a read error. This chain links TRBV11-2 with TRBJ2-1, with D hard to call. Germline values: CDR1 SGHAT, CDR2 FQNNGV. This CDR3 has 14 amino acids. The CDR3 DNA follows: TGTGTCAGCAGCTTATTAGGTACCCCAGGTGAGCAGTTCTTC. It yields the protein CVSSLLGTPGEQFF.

The J gene is TRBJ2-7, the V gene TRBV7-9; 7 positions agree with TRBD2. V lost 6 bases and J lost 6; bases outside the gene matches: 5. This CDR3 has 12 amino acids. Germline CDR1 SEHNR, CDR2 FQNEAQ (reference sequence). Here the CDR3 DNA reads TGTGCCAGCAGAGGGGCTAGCGGCGAGCAGTACTTC. Its protein product is CASRGASGEQYF.

This clone turned up a few times. The CDR3 nucleotides read TGTGCCACCATGCCCAGCGGGGGGACCTACGAGCAGTACTTC. The encoded protein is CATMPSGGTYEQYF. The chain has TRBV6-1 and TRBJ2-7; 9 bases agree with TRBD2. CDR1 MNHNS and CDR2 SASEGT come from the germline V gene. CDR3 length: 14 amino acids. V lost 10 bases and J lost 2; bases outside the gene matches: 9.

The chain is built from TRBV5-1 and TRBJ2-5, with TRBD1 matching 7 bases. V shed 7 bases, J shed 1 base, and the junction held 7 bases outside the gene matches. This CDR3 is 14 amino acids long. Germline-derived CDR1 and CDR2 are SGHRS and YFSETQ. For the CDR3, the DNA is TGCGCCAGCGAGATAACAGGGGCCCAAGAGACCCAGTACTTC. The encoded protein is CASEITGAQETQYF.

This clone was counted a single time. V and J are TRBV6-6 and TRBJ1-3; D unclear. The CDR3 extends over 15 amino acids. Germline V gives CDR1 MNHNY, CDR2 SVGAGI (reference sequence). Trimming removed 6 bases at V and 1 base at J, with 13 bases between. CDR3 DNA sequence: TGTGCCAGCAGCTCGGATTTCAGGTCTGGAAACACCATATATTTT. This encodes CASSSDFRSGNTIYF.

In the case of this clone: Other DNA sequences in this specimen translate into the identical CDR3. The rearrangement links TRBV5-1 to TRBJ2-1; D possibly corresponds to TRBD1 (5 bases). Germline CDR1 and CDR2: SGHRS and YFSETQ. The CDR3 runs 14 residues. Trimming cost V 2 bases and J 2 bases, with 8 bases left between them. CDR3 sequence reads: CASSFQGAYNEQFF. CDR3 DNA sequence: TGCGCCAGCAGCTTCCAAGGGGCCTACAATGAGCAGTTCTTC.

As concerns this clone: This sequence may be a read error, since a much larger clone differs from it by one base. The rearrangement uses TRBV5-5 and TRBJ1-1; D is ambiguous. This CDR3 is 11 amino acids long. CDR1 and CDR2 from the germline V gene are SGHKS and YYEKEE (reference sequence). V lost 5 bases and J lost 1, with 3 bases in between. The CDR3 is CASSENTEAFF. The CDR3 DNA sequence: TGTGCCAGCAGTGAGAACACTGAAGCTTTCTTT.

As for this clone: Distinct nucleotide sequences in the sample also encode this CDR3. The V and J genes are TRBV9 and TRBJ2-7; 11 bases align to TRBD2. Trimming cost V 0 bases and J 6 bases; bases outside gene matches: 2. The CDR3 contains 14 residues. Germline values: CDR1 SGDLS, CDR2 YYNGEE. This CDR3 is CASSVGLAGGEQYF. Written as DNA, the CDR3 is TGTGCCAGCAGCGTAGGTCTAGCGGGAGGCGAGCAGTACTTC.

This clone was counted many times. This chain connects TRBV5-6 to TRBJ1-2, with 8 nucleotides matching TRBD1. With 4 bases clipped from V and 1 base from J, the junction kept 15 bases outside the gene matches. Looked up from germline, CDR1 is SGHDT and CDR2 is YYEEEE. The CDR3 consists of 18 residues. This CDR3 reads CASSPAGQGARGNYGYTF. DNA of the CDR3: TGTGCCAGCAGCCCGGCGGGGCAGGGGGCCCGGGGTAACTATGGCTACACCTTC.

The gene calls are TRBV5-1 and TRBJ2-3, with 8 bases identical to TRBD2. V trimming: 2 bases; J trimming: 4 bases; junction bases outside the gene matches: 6. The CDR3 runs to 15 residues. Germline CDR1 and CDR2: SGHRS and YFSETQ. In DNA form, the CDR3 reads TGCGCCAGCAGCTTTAGCGGGACAAGCGCAGATACGCAGTATTTT. Protein: CASSFSGTSADTQYF.